This is a list of T cell receptor beta chains from one sample in a study of cytomegalovirus exposure and HLA in healthy donors. Clones were read by immunoSEQ multiplex PCR, and TCRdb kept only the in-frame ones, dropping some. Of over 250,000 clones in the sample, approximately 86% were seen once. Sequencing was performed on PBMCs. These receptors were collected from a woman aged 18-29 years in good health and CMV-seronegative. The CDR3 runs from the conserved cysteine through the conserved F or W. D genes are given only for firm matches. Size is stated for part of the rows, as once, few or many counts, or as a class when the clone is expanded.

D gene	clone size	V gene	J gene	CDR3 DNA	CDR3 protein
NA	NA	TRBV5-6	TRBJ2-7	TGTGCCAGCAGCCCCCTCGGTTCTTTCTCCTACGAGCAGTACTTC	CASSPLGSFSYEQYF
NA	NA	TRBV4-3	TRBJ2-7	TGCGCCAGCAGCCAAGTAGGGGGTAGCATCTACGAGCAGTACTTC	CASSQVGGSIYEQYF
TRBD1	few	TRBV6-5	TRBJ2-7	TGTGCCAGCAGCCTCGGGACAGGGGGAAGGTACGAGCAGTACTTC	CASSLGTGGRYEQYF
TRBD2	NA	TRBV5-6	TRBJ2-3	TGTGCCAGCAGCCCCATAGCGGGAGCTAGCACAGATACGCAGTATTTT	CASSPIAGASTDTQYF
NA	NA	TRBV6-5	TRBJ1-2	TGTGCCAGCAGTTACTTACACAGGGACGGAGGCTACACCTTC	CASSYLHRDGGYTF
TRBD1	NA	TRBV6-1	TRBJ2-7	TGTGCCAGCAGCGGGACAGAATCCCCCTACGAGCAGTACTTC	CASSGTESPYEQYF
TRBD1	NA	TRBV4-3	TRBJ2-7	TGCGCCAGCAGCCCAAGATGGCTGTGGACAGGGGACCTCTACGAGCAGTACTTC	CASSPRWLWTGDLYEQYF
TRBD2	NA	TRBV7-9	TRBJ2-1	TGTGCCAGCAGCTCGGGACTAGCGGACCCTAATGAGCAGTTCTTC	CASSSGLADPNEQFF
TRBD1	NA	TRBV7-9	TRBJ1-2	TGTGCCAGCAGCTCAGAAAACAGGGGGCTTGGATATGGCTACACCTTC	CASSSENRGLGYGYTF
TRBD1	NA	TRBV13	TRBJ2-7	TGTGCCAGCAGCTGGGGACAGAGTTACTACGAGCAGTACTTC	CASSWGQSYYEQYF
TRBD2	NA	TRBV28	TRBJ2-5	TGTGCCAGCAGCCCGGGGAGGGAGGAGACCCAGTACTTC	CASSPGREETQYF
TRBD2	NA	TRBV27	TRBJ2-7	TGTGCCAGCAGTTTAGCGGGAGCGGGGGAGGACGAGCAGTACTTC	CASSLAGAGEDEQYF
TRBD1	NA	TRBV27	TRBJ1-4	TGTGCCAGCAGTTCCCCCGGGACAGGGAGGGAAAAACTGTTTTTT	CASSSPGTGREKLFF
NA	NA	TRBV18	TRBJ1-2	TGTGCCAGCTCACCCCGAACGTCCAGGAACTATGGCTACACCTTC	CASSPRTSRNYGYTF
TRBD1	NA	TRBV4-3	TRBJ1-1	TGCGCCAGCAGCCAAGAAATAAGGCCAGGGGGATACACTGAAGCTTTCTTT	CASSQEIRPGGYTEAFF
NA	NA	TRBV7-2	TRBJ1-1	TGTGCCAGCAGCTTCAGCGCAGCCATGAACACTGAAGCTTTCTTT	CASSFSAAMNTEAFF
NA	NA	TRBV11-3	TRBJ2-7	TGTGCCAGCAGCGACAAGTCCAACGAGCAGTACTTC	CASSDKSNEQYF
NA	once	TRBV5-1	TRBJ1-4	TGCGCCAGCAGCTTGGCTGGGGAGGAACTGTTTTTT	CASSLAGEELFF
NA	NA	TRBV6-1	TRBJ1-2	TGTGCCAGCATCCTCCAGGGGTTTTACGGCTACACCTTC	CASILQGFYGYTF
NA	NA	TRBV25-1	TRBJ1-5	TGTGCCAGCTCCGCACCCCCGGGGGATAGCAATCAGCCCCAGCATTTT	CASSAPPGDSNQPQHF
NA	few	TRBV30	TRBJ1-6	TGTGCCTGGAGTGTAATCCAGGGAAATTCACCCCTCCACTTT	CAWSVIQGNSPLHF
TRBD1	once	TRBV28	TRBJ1-5	TGTGCCAGCAGTTTACCTGGAACACAGGGGAGGAGCAATCAGCCCCAGCATTTT	CASSLPGTQGRSNQPQHF
NA	NA	TRBV6-1	TRBJ1-1	TGTGCCAGCAGTATTACAGGGATGAACACTGAAGCTTTCTTT	CASSITGMNTEAFF
TRBD1	NA	TRBV7-9	TRBJ1-5	TGTGCCAGCAGCTTAGGGGACAGGGGGCTCGATCAGCCCCAGCATTTT	CASSLGDRGLDQPQHF
TRBD1	NA	TRBV27	TRBJ1-2	TGTGCCAGCAGTTTAATCCCAGGGGGGTCTTCCAAGCCCAGAAACTATGGCTACACCTTC	CASSLIPGGSSKPRNYGYTF
NA	few	TRBV7-9	TRBJ2-7	TGTGCCAGCAGCTTAGGCACGGGGGTACGGGACGAGCAGTACTTC	CASSLGTGVRDEQYF
NA	few	TRBV5-1	TRBJ2-1	TGCGCCAGCAGCAGGGAGAGAGATGAGCAGTTCTTC	CASSRERDEQFF
NA	NA	TRBV30	TRBJ2-2	TGTGCCTGGAGGCAGGGCGGGGAGCTGTTTTTT	CAWRQGGELFF
TRBD2	NA	TRBV30	TRBJ2-5	TGTGCCTGGAATACCCCGCGGGGACTAGCGGGAGCGGCGAGGGAGACCCAGTACTTC	CAWNTPRGLAGAARETQYF
NA	NA	TRBV15	TRBJ1-2	TGTGCCACCAGCAGAGAAGGAGCCGGCCTTGGCTATGGCTACACCTTC	CATSREGAGLGYGYTF
TRBD1	NA	TRBV15	TRBJ1-1	TGTGCCGCCGAGACAGGGGGAAGGAGGAACACTGAAGCTTTCTTT	CAAETGGRRNTEAFF
NA	NA	TRBV6-1	TRBJ1-5	TGTGCCAGCAGTGAGAGTGCCTCGCCCCAGCATTTT	CASSESASPQHF
TRBD1	NA	TRBV18	TRBJ1-2	TGTGCCAGCTCACCGGACAGGGGTTCGGACTATGGCTACACCTTC	CASSPDRGSDYGYTF
NA	NA	TRBV30	TRBJ2-7	TGTGCCTGGAGAGGATCGGGACAAGCCTACGAGCAGTACTTC	CAWRGSGQAYEQYF
NA	NA	TRBV30	TRBJ2-3	TGTGCCTGGACCTTAGCAGATACGCAGTATTTT	CAWTLADTQYF
NA	once	TRBV9	TRBJ2-5	TGTGCCAGCAGCGTAGGGGCGGGACAAGAGACCCAGTACTTC	CASSVGAGQETQYF
NA	NA	TRBV6-1	TRBJ1-1	TGTGCCAGCAGTGAAGTGAGGACACTCAACACTGAAGCTTTCTTT	CASSEVRTLNTEAFF
NA	once	TRBV9	TRBJ1-3	TGTGCCAGCAGGGGAGAGAGCTCTGGAAACACCATATATTTT	CASRGESSGNTIYF
TRBD1	NA	TRBV6-6	TRBJ1-1	TGTGCCAGCAGTTATCTACCGGGACAGAGAGAAGCTTTCTTT	CASSYLPGQREAFF
TRBD1	NA	TRBV30	TRBJ2-3	TGTGCCTGGAGTGTAGGCCCGGGACAGGGAATCACAGATACGCAGTATTTT	CAWSVGPGQGITDTQYF
NA	NA	TRBV9	TRBJ2-7	TGTGCCAGCAGCGTAGCTTCAGGCCCCTACGAGCAGTACTTC	CASSVASGPYEQYF